The 17 T cell receptor beta chains given below trace back to one sample, sequenced in a study of OX40 agonist ivuxolimab in advanced cancers. TCRdb's table, derived via immunoSEQ multiplex PCR, lists solely in-frame clones and lacks some. Among about 80,000 clones listed, 94% were seen once. The specimen comprised CD4+ or CD8+ T cells sorted from blood, sampled in a trial of the OX40 agonist ivuxolimab. These receptors came from an adult with an advanced solid tumor such as melanoma, head and neck, liver or kidney cancer.

This chain uses TRBV28 with TRBJ1-2; 8 bases line up with TRBD1. With 6 bases clipped from V and 1 base from J, the junction kept 7 bases outside the gene matches. The CDR3 is 15 amino acids. The V gene's germline CDR1 is MDHEN and CDR2 SYDVKM. CDR3 loop: CASRPGGSSNYGYTF. The CDR3 DNA sequence: TGTGCCAGCAGACCAGGGGGCTCGAGTAACTATGGCTACACCTTC.

The chain couples TRBV7-9 to TRBJ2-4; 7 nucleotides line up with TRBD1. There are 18 residues in the CDR3. CDR1 SEHNR and CDR2 FQNEAQ come from the germline V gene (reference sequence). V shed 4 bases and J 6 bases; nucleotides not matched to a gene: 18. This CDR3 reads CASSYSVGGRGKVNIQYF. CDR3 nucleotides: TGTGCCAGCAGCTACTCGGTAGGGGGCAGGGGGAAAGTAAACATTCAGTACTTC.

The chain has TRBV19 and TRBJ2-7, with 14 bases aligning to TRBD2. The V gene end was trimmed by 6 bases and the J gene end by 1 base; junction bases not matched to a gene: 8. The CDR3 totals 17 residues. Per the germline V gene, CDR1 is LNHDA and CDR2 is SQIVND (reference sequence). The CDR3 DNA reads TGTGCCAGTAGCCGGCCCCGACTAGCGGGAGGGTCCTACGAGCAGTACTTC. This gives the protein CASSRPRLAGGSYEQYF.

The V gene is TRBV4-3, the J gene TRBJ2-7; 9 bases map to TRBD2. J gave up 1 base and V 1 base, and 8 bases lay outside the gene matches. There are 17 residues in the CDR3. Germline assignment: CDR1 LGHNA and CDR2 YSLEER. The CDR3 nucleotides are TGCGCCAGCAGCCAAGGAACCAGCGGGAGGAGATCCTACGAGCAGTACTTC. Protein product: CASSQGTSGRRSYEQYF.

The chain couples TRBV11-2 to TRBJ2-3; the match to TRBD2 covers 8 bases. Germline assignment: CDR1 SGHAT and CDR2 FQNNGV. V lost 1 base, J lost 2 bases, and 11 bases stayed unmatched. The CDR3 is 18 amino acids. CDR3 sequence (DNA): TGTGCCAGCAGCTTAGCCCCGGTGGCGGGAGGACCCACAGATACGCAGTATTTT. It specifies CASSLAPVAGGPTDTQYF. Full variable domain (missing parts from reference TRBV11-2 and TRBJ2-3): EAGVAQSPRYKIIEKRQSVAFWCNPISGHATLYWYQQILGQGPKLLIQFQNNGVVDDSQLPKDRFSAERLKGVDSTLKIQPAKLEDSAVYLCASSLAPVAGGPTDTQYFGPGTRLTVL.

The chain is built from TRBV7-2 and TRBJ1-5; a weak D match, TRBD1 (6 bases). Trimming stripped 6 bases from V and 0 bases from J, with 9 bases between. The CDR3 sequence is 14 residues long. Germline assignment: CDR1 SGHTA and CDR2 FQGNSA. The CDR3 DNA follows: TGTGCCAGCAGTCCACAGGGTAGCAATCAGCCCCAGCATTTT. The encoded protein is CASSPQGSNQPQHF.

This rearrangement joins TRBV19 to TRBJ2-4, with 8 bases fitting TRBD1. The CDR3 contains 14 residues. The V and J ends lost 6 bases and 3 bases, in that order; junction bases with no gene match: 4. Germline V gives CDR1 LNHDA, CDR2 SQIVND (reference sequence). The CDR3 DNA reads as TGTGCCAGTAGCCAGGGGGCTGACAAAAACATTCAGTACTTC. This gives the protein CASSQGADKNIQYF.

This clone has a single count. This chain uses TRBV5-5 with TRBJ2-5, with 7 bases aligning to TRBD1. Germline-derived CDR1 and CDR2 are SGHKS and YYEKEE (reference sequence). This CDR3 spans 15 amino acids. V trimming: 2 bases; J trimming: 4 bases; junction bases outside the gene matches: 8. CDR3 in amino acids: CASSFSYRGPETQYF. Written as DNA, the CDR3 is TGTGCCAGCAGCTTCTCCTACAGGGGTCCAGAGACCCAGTACTTC.

The chain couples TRBV25-1 to TRBJ1-6, with no clear D. The CDR3 spans 15 residues. Germline V gene data show CDR1 as MGHDK and CDR2 as SYGVNS. V was cut by 1 base and J by 6 bases, with 10 bases left in between. The CDR3 reads CASSEWEEINSPLHF. CDR3 sequence (DNA): TGTGCCAGCAGTGAATGGGAAGAAATTAATTCACCCCTCCACTTT.

CDR3 loop: CASSFLAGGPEETQYF. CDR3 sequence (DNA): TGTGCCAGCAGCTTCTTAGCGGGAGGGCCTGAAGAGACCCAGTACTTC. The rearrangement joins TRBV11-2 to TRBJ2-5; 11 bases align to TRBD2. The germline V gene has CDR1 SGHAT and CDR2 FQNNGV. The CDR3 spans 16 residues. V gave up 3 bases and J gave up 3 bases; unmatched junction bases: 6.

Notes on this clone: As the CDR3 is not closed by the conserved phenylalanine or tryptophan, this likely results from a read error. The limits of the CDR3 on the DNA are not certain, so only TCRdb's listed CDR3 is given. V usage is TRBV7-9 and J usage is TRBJ2-7. Germline V CDR1 and CDR2: SEHNR, FQNEAQ (reference sequence). Counting both end residues, the CDR3 totals 8 amino acids. The CDR3 spells CATPGSDL.

The chain has TRBV5-4 and TRBJ2-3; 7 bases fit TRBD2. The germline gives CDR1 SGHNT, CDR2 YYREEE (reference sequence). Trimming cost V 5 bases and J 2 bases; bases outside gene matches: 11. There are 16 residues in the CDR3. CDR3 sequence reads: CASRPWGGRITDTQYF. The CDR3 nucleotides are TGTGCCAGCAGGCCCTGGGGGGGAAGAATCACAGATACGCAGTATTTT.

The V and J genes are TRBV16 and TRBJ2-7; TRBD1 aligns across 9 bases. V trimming: 8 bases; J trimming: 5 bases; junction bases outside the gene matches: 10. CDR3 length equals 14 residues. Germline V gives CDR1 KGHSY, CDR2 FQNENV. The CDR3 is CASQTGTGIDEQYF. DNA for the CDR3: TGTGCCAGCCAAACCGGGACAGGGATCGACGAGCAGTACTTC. Looking up the rest from reference TRBV16 and TRBJ2-7 gives the full variable domain: GEEVAQTPKHLVRGEGQKAKLYCAPIKGHSYVFWYQQVLKNEFKFLISFQNENVFDETGMPKERFSAKCLPNSPCSLEIQATKLEDSAVYFCASQTGTGIDEQYFGPGTRLTVT.

This rearrangement joins TRBV11-3 to TRBJ2-7; tentatively, D is TRBD1 or TRBD2 (5 bases each). V lost 5 bases and J lost 4, with 18 bases in between. The CDR3 is 15 amino acids. Germline loops: CDR1 SGHNT, CDR2 YENEEA. CDR3 nucleotide sequence: TGTGCCAGCAGCGATTGGGGGAGTACAGAGTACGAGCAGTACTTC. Residues: CASSDWGSTEYEQYF.

V usage is TRBV11-3 and J usage is TRBJ2-3; no definite D call. CDR1 and CDR2 from the germline V gene are SGHNT and YENEEA. CDR3 length: 12 residues. Deletions cut 1 base from V and 10 bases from J, with 9 bases between. This CDR3 reads CASSLGLNAQYF. The CDR3 region has the DNA TGTGCCAGCAGCTTAGGCCTCAATGCGCAGTATTTT.

The chain joins TRBV7-9 to TRBJ2-7; TRBD1 agrees at 10 bases. CDR3 length equals 18 residues. V trimming: 4 bases; J trimming: 4 bases; junction bases outside the gene matches: 16. In germline, CDR1 is SEHNR, CDR2 FQNEAQ (reference sequence). The CDR3 reads CASSSLPGTGDGGYEQYF. The CDR3 DNA follows: TGTGCCAGCAGCTCGCTTCCCGGGACAGGGGACGGGGGTTACGAGCAGTACTTC.

The gene calls are TRBV4-3 and TRBJ2-7, with 11 nucleotides matching TRBD2. CDR1 and CDR2 from the germline V gene are LGHNA and YSLEER. The CDR3 is 14 amino acids. The ends lost 1 base at V and 6 bases at J; junction bases unmatched: 2. DNA for the CDR3: TGCGCCAGCAGCCAAGGGACTAGCGGGTCCGAGCAGTACTTC. It encodes CASSQGTSGSEQYF.